The 31 T cell receptor beta chains below come from one sample, sequenced in a study of identical twins. TCRdb called the 5' RACE reads again in MiXCR, with one record for every CDR3 protein. Here the sample spans approximately 500,000 distinct CDR3 sequences, 13% to 15% being singletons. The same specimen was also included in a second study, on yellow fever vaccine responses in identical twins.

Sequences were obtained from CD4+ T cells sorted from blood. The receptors here all came from a woman younger than 35 in good health.

This clonotype came up a few times. This chain links TRBV12-3 or TRBV12-4 with TRBJ2-3, with a weak D call TRBD1 (5 bases). V dropped 3 bases and J dropped 3 bases, with 16 bases sitting between them. The CDR3 length is 16 residues. The CDR3 region is CASSFTLGRATDTQYF. The CDR3 region has the DNA TGTGCCAGCAGTTTCACCCTGGGCAGGGCTACAGATACGCAGTATTTT.

The rearrangement joins TRBV5-1 to TRBJ1-2, with TRBD1 matching 9 bases. With V trimmed by 4 bases and J by 8 bases, 3 bases remained unmatched. Germline loops: CDR1 SGHRS, CDR2 YFSETQ. The CDR3 length is 12 residues. DNA of the CDR3: TGCGCCAGCAGCATGGACAGGGGAGGCTACACCTTC. Translating gives CASSMDRGGYTF.

This clonotype was observed many times. The genes are TRBV20-1 and TRBJ2-5; weak D call: TRBD2 (6 bases). The CDR3 consists of 13 residues. Germline CDR1 is DFQATT and CDR2 is SNEGSKA (reference sequence). Trimming took off 5 bases at V and 1 base at J, with 11 bases between the two ends. CDR3 sequence (DNA): TGCAGTGCTGTCGGGACTTTCCAAGAGACCCAGTACTTC. Protein product: CSAVGTFQETQYF.

This chain links TRBV20-1 with TRBJ1-1; a possible D gene is TRBD1 (6 bases). Germline lookup yields CDR1 DFQATT and CDR2 SNEGSKA (reference sequence). The V and J ends lost 4 bases and 4 bases respectively, with 13 bases between them. This CDR3 region has 13 residues. The CDR3 coding sequence is TGCAGTGCTACTCAGGGGCAGGGCACTGAAGCTTTCTTT. Its protein product is CSATQGQGTEAFF.

This chain connects TRBV5-1 to TRBJ2-3; TRBD2 agrees at 7 bases. CDR1 and CDR2 (germline): SGHRS, YFSETQ. The CDR3 consists of 19 residues. J gave up 1 base and V 0 bases, and 14 bases lay outside the gene matches. The CDR3 spells CASSLGHGGGGFRTDTQYF. DNA of the CDR3: TGCGCCAGCAGCTTGGGGCACGGCGGGGGTGGTTTCCGCACAGATACGCAGTATTTT.

There are a few counts of this clonotype. The rearrangement joins TRBV10-3 to TRBJ2-5; 14 nucleotides agree with TRBD2. The CDR3 length is 15 residues. The V gene's germline CDR1 is ENHRY and CDR2 SYGVKD. The V and J ends lost 4 bases and 5 bases, in that order; junction bases with no gene match: 3. The CDR3 sequence is CAISAGLAGDETQYF. In DNA form, the CDR3 reads TGTGCCATCAGTGCGGGACTAGCGGGGGATGAGACCCAGTACTTC.

The DNA for the CDR3 is TGTGCCAGCAGCCCACTGCCGGGCGCGGCCCCCACAGATACGCAGTATTTT. Translation: CASSPLPGAAPTDTQYF. The chain employs TRBV6-1 and TRBJ2-3; D is undetermined. The CDR3 contains 17 residues. Per germline, CDR1 MNHNS and CDR2 SASEGT. V lost 6 bases and J 2 bases, leaving 21 bases between the germline ends.

The rearrangement joins TRBV27 to TRBJ2-7; D is possibly TRBD1 (5 bases). The CDR3 is 12 amino acids. V gave up 9 bases and J gave up 5 bases, with 14 bases separating them. Germline V gene data show CDR1 as MNHEY and CDR2 as SMNVEV (reference sequence). CDR3 amino acids: CARGRVHNEQYF. In DNA, the CDR3 is TGTGCCAGGGGCAGGGTGCATAACGAGCAGTACTTC.

This chain links TRBV12-3 or TRBV12-4 with TRBJ2-1, with 12 bases lining up with TRBD2. The CDR3 loop spans 16 amino acids. J lost 7 bases, V lost 0 bases, and 4 bases had no gene match. CDR3 in DNA: TGTGCCAGCAGTTTAGCGCTAGCGGGGGGGAGAAATGAGCAGTTCTTC. Amino acid sequence: CASSLALAGGRNEQFF.

The chain couples TRBV28 to TRBJ2-2; a weak D match, TRBD1 (6 bases). Germline V lookup: CDR1 MDHEN, CDR2 SYDVKM. Trimming took 6 bases from V and 3 from J, leaving 17 bases between them. This CDR3 has 16 residues. CDR3 nucleotide sequence: TGTGCCAGCAGCAAACTTCCCCCAGGGGACACCGGGGAGCTGTTTTTT. Translating it yields CASSKLPPGDTGELFF.

The rearrangement uses TRBV20-1 and TRBJ2-3; possible D gene TRBD2, 5 bases. The CDR3 is 15 amino acids. The germline gives CDR1 DFQATT, CDR2 SNEGSKA (reference sequence). The V gene lost 1 base and the J gene lost 2 bases, with 13 bases spanning the gap. The CDR3 sequence is CSARGPLASTDTQYF. The CDR3 DNA follows: TGCAGTGCTAGAGGTCCCCTAGCCTCCACAGATACGCAGTATTTT.

The sample holds a few counts of this clonotype. The J gene is TRBJ2-1, the V gene TRBV7-2, with TRBD2 identical over 11 bases. V was pared by 0 bases and J by 7 bases, with 5 bases of the junction left unmatched. This CDR3 has 16 amino acids. The germline CDR1 and CDR2 sequences are SGHTA and FQGNSA. CDR3 protein: CASSLALSGGANEQFF. The DNA for the CDR3 is TGTGCCAGCAGCTTAGCGCTTAGCGGGGGGGCAAATGAGCAGTTCTTC.

This chain uses TRBV10-3 with TRBJ1-5, with 7 bases matching TRBD1. Per the germline V gene, CDR1 is ENHRY and CDR2 is SYGVKD. J gave up 0 bases and V 0 bases, and 8 bases lay outside the gene matches. The CDR3 length is 18 residues. Here the CDR3 DNA reads TGTGCCATCAGTGAGTCGTGGGGACAGCTATTTAGCAATCAGCCCCAGCATTTT. Translation: CAISESWGQLFSNQPQHF.

The J gene is TRBJ1-1, the V gene TRBV20-1; D not resolved. The CDR3 length is 13 residues. The V gene's germline CDR1 is DFQATT and CDR2 SNEGSKA (reference sequence). The V and J ends lost 3 bases and 5 bases respectively, with 13 bases between them. The CDR3 protein is CSASGLVETEAFF. The CDR3 nucleotides read TGCAGTGCTAGTGGCCTAGTAGAGACTGAAGCTTTCTTT.

The chain is built from TRBV5-1 and TRBJ2-6, with D unresolved. The CDR3 has 16 amino acids. Trimming took 1 base from V and 2 from J, leaving 10 bases between them. The germline V gene has CDR1 SGHRS and CDR2 YFSETQ. The CDR3 DNA is TGCGCCAGCAGCTTGACGGGTGCTCCTGGGGCCAACGTCCTGACTTTC. It encodes CASSLTGAPGANVLTF. Full variable domain (rest looked up from reference TRBV5-1 and TRBJ2-6): KAGVTQTPRYLIKTRGQQVTLSCSPISGHRSVSWYQQTPGQGLQFLFEYFSETQRNKGNFPGRFSGRQFSNSRSEMNVSTLELGDSALYLCASSLTGAPGANVLTFGAGSRLTVL.

This clonotype turned up a few times. This rearrangement joins TRBV29-1 to TRBJ2-1; 8 nucleotides match TRBD2. The CDR3 runs to 11 residues. V shed 6 bases, J shed 13 bases, and the junction held 8 bases outside the gene matches. Looked up from germline, CDR1 is SQVTM and CDR2 is ANQGSEA. The CDR3 DNA reads as TGCAGCGTCGCACCGGGACTAGACCAGTTCTTC. Translated, it gives CSVAPGLDQFF.

This clonotype was picked up a small number of times. The CDR3 sequence: CASRQIGGADTQYF. CDR3 sequence (DNA): TGTGCCAGCAGACAAATAGGGGGCGCAGATACGCAGTATTTT. The chain joins TRBV27 to TRBJ2-3; TRBD1 aligns across 7 bases. The CDR3 is 14 amino acids. V shed 6 bases and J 4 bases; nucleotides not matched to a gene: 7. CDR1 MNHEY and CDR2 SMNVEV come from the germline V gene (reference sequence).

This clonotype occurred a few times. The J gene is TRBJ2-1, the V gene TRBV6-4, with 10 bases lining up with TRBD1. This CDR3 spans 19 amino acids. Germline V gene data show CDR1 as MRHNA and CDR2 as SNTAGT. V trimming: 7 bases; J trimming: 5 bases; junction bases outside the gene matches: 20. The CDR3 spells CASTDLETGGLFGHNEQFF. The CDR3 nucleotides read TGTGCCAGCACCGACCTCGAGACAGGGGGCTTATTCGGCCACAATGAGCAGTTCTTC.

This chain's CDR3 is CASSQGLLGAREGYNEQFF. The CDR3, as DNA: TGCGCCAGCAGCCAAGGCCTCCTGGGGGCCCGGGAGGGATACAATGAGCAGTTCTTC. The chain uses TRBV4-1 and TRBJ2-1, with 8 bases identical to TRBD2. J was trimmed by 4 bases and V by 1 base; bases with no gene match: 15. Germline V gene lookup returns CDR1 MGHRA and CDR2 YSYEKL. The CDR3 is 19 residues long.

The V call is TRBV6-1, the J call TRBJ1-4, with D unresolved. The germline CDR1 and CDR2 sequences are MNHNS and SASEGT. Trimming cost V 6 bases and J 0 bases, with 8 bases left between them. The CDR3 consists of 14 residues. CDR3 in amino acids: CASRLDATNEKLFF. The CDR3 nucleotides read TGTGCCAGCAGACTAGATGCAACTAATGAAAAACTGTTTTTT.

This clonotype was counted many times. The germline gene is not matched at one end of the junction; a read error may be the cause. V is TRBV5-1 and J is TRBJ2-3, with D perhaps matching TRBD1 (5 bases). The CDR3 has 14 amino acids. Germline V gene data show CDR1 as SGHRS and CDR2 as YFSETQ. In nucleotides, the CDR3 is TGTGCCAGCAGCACCCAGGGAAGCACAGATACGCAGTATTTT. It translates to CASSTQGSTDTQYF.

This clonotype came up a few times. V and J are TRBV28 and TRBJ1-1; no clear D gene. With 2 bases removed from V and 0 bases from J, the gap between germline ends came to 10 bases. CDR3 length: 15 amino acids. CDR1 is MDHEN and CDR2 is SYDVKM in the germline V gene. CDR3 loop: CASSLPQTMNTEAFF. In nucleotides, the CDR3 is TGTGCCAGCAGTTTACCCCAAACTATGAACACTGAAGCTTTCTTT.

In DNA, the CDR3 is TGCAGTGCCCCTAGCGGGGCGAACACCGGGGAGCTGTTTTTT. Its translation: CSAPSGANTGELFF. V usage is TRBV20-1 and J usage is TRBJ2-2, with 9 bases aligning to TRBD2. The length of the CDR3 is 14 residues. Unmatched junction bases numbered 2, after V lost 6 bases and J lost 0 bases. Germline CDR1 and CDR2: DFQATT and SNEGSKA (reference sequence).

There are a few counts of this clonotype. The CDR3 loop reads CATSDSGGPAYNEQFF. As DNA, the CDR3 is TGTGCCACCAGTGATTCCGGGGGGCCCGCCTACAATGAGCAGTTCTTC. V gene TRBV24-1 combines with J gene TRBJ2-1, with D possibly matching TRBD2 (7 bases). The germline V gene encodes CDR1 KGHDR and CDR2 SFDVKD. V was trimmed by 2 bases and J by 2 bases, leaving 12 bases between them. The CDR3 is made up of 16 amino acids.

This clonotype has only a few counts. The chain couples TRBV4-1 to TRBJ1-2; D ambiguous. The CDR3 extends over 14 amino acids. The V end was cut by 2 bases, the J end by 1 base, with 8 bases between. CDR1 MGHRA and CDR2 YSYEKL come from the germline V gene. The CDR3 bases are TGCGCCAGCAGCCAAAGCAGGAATAACTATGGCTACACCTTC. It is translated as CASSQSRNNYGYTF.

The chain joins TRBV24-1 to TRBJ1-2; unclear D gene. The CDR3 totals 15 residues. CDR1 KGHDR and CDR2 SFDVKD come from the germline V gene. Trimming took off 2 bases at V and 0 bases at J, with 9 bases between the two ends. The CDR3 nucleotides read TGTGCCACCAGTGATTCTCTCACACCTAACTATGGCTACACCTTC. This codes for CATSDSLTPNYGYTF.

The V and J genes are TRBV20-1 and TRBJ1-6; 8 bases match TRBD1. Germline loops: CDR1 DFQATT, CDR2 SNEGSKA (reference sequence). CDR3 length: 20 residues. V dropped 3 bases and J dropped 9; count of bases not matched to a gene: 25. The CDR3 loop is CSASGQGASSGFLVTSPLHF. CDR3 sequence (DNA): TGCAGTGCTAGTGGCCAGGGGGCGAGCTCGGGGTTTTTGGTTACTTCACCCCTCCACTTT.

V and J are TRBV5-1 and TRBJ2-1, with 9 bases aligning to TRBD1. Germline CDR1 reads SGHRS; CDR2 reads YFSETQ. V lost 4 bases, J lost 5 bases, and 7 bases stayed unmatched. The CDR3 totals 15 residues. The CDR3 bases are TGCGCCAGCAGCCACCGGGACAGGGATCACAATGAGCAGTTCTTC. This encodes CASSHRDRDHNEQFF.

CDR3: CSARLTGGDQPQHF. DNA of the CDR3: TGCAGTGCTAGACTGACAGGGGGCGATCAGCCCCAGCATTTT. The genes are TRBV20-1 and TRBJ1-5, with 10 nucleotides matching TRBD1. With V trimmed by 2 bases and J by 5 bases, 3 bases remained unmatched. CDR1 and CDR2 from the germline V gene are DFQATT and SNEGSKA (reference sequence). The CDR3 totals 14 residues.

The CDR3 bases are TGTGCCAGCAGCCGGGCGGGAGGTACGAACACCGGGGAGCTGTTTTTT. This sequence encodes CASSRAGGTNTGELFF. The chain combines TRBV3-1 with TRBJ2-2, with 8 bases identical to TRBD2. The germline CDR1 and CDR2 sequences are LGHDT and YNNKEL (reference sequence). V was clipped by 4 bases and J by 0 bases; unmatched bases: 4. The length of the CDR3 is 16 residues.

Ten or more counts support this clonotype. V and J are TRBV20-1 and TRBJ2-3; 9 bases line up with TRBD2. Unmatched junction bases numbered 2, after V lost 0 bases and J lost 1 base. Germline V gene sequence: CDR1 DFQATT, CDR2 SNEGSKA (reference sequence). The CDR3 runs to 15 residues. CDR3: CSARDASGGTDTQYF. CDR3 sequence (DNA): TGCAGTGCTAGAGATGCTAGCGGGGGCACAGATACGCAGTATTTT.